The source of this T cell receptor beta chain is a study of T cells in women clearing cervical HPV infection (dated by TCRdb to the late 2010s). Context from the whole study: The cases were 20 to 25 women with histologically confirmed HPV16-related CIN3 or worse, and 2 of those women had invasive cancers. For cases, a median interval of roughly 150 days, with an interquartile range of about 90 to 210 days, was observed between lesion detection and blood sampling. Blood from cases was collected at the visit at which the lesion was first identified, whereas blood from controls was collected once infection was no longer detected. The controls were 25 or so women whose single incident HPV16 infection cleared within 12 months with no development of precancer or cancer. In the parent cohort, roughly 9,700 women aged 18 or older were enrolled in Guanacaste, Costa Rica, during about 1993 to 1995 and then followed for under 9 years. Cases had a median age of almost 35 years and controls had a median age of approximately 40, with no significant differences in baseline characteristics. Cases and controls were matched on age within five years and on year of sample collection. Five blinded duplicates per group were added as quality controls, so that 60 or so samples were obtained: around 50 participants and 10 replicates. An exploratory proof-of-principle case-control study, nested within the Guanacaste HPV Natural History Study in Costa Rica, was conducted to compare TCR repertoires across cervical HPV16 outcomes. Because only a few women had HLA typing data, the possibility that HLA type acted as a confounder could not be ruled out.

Every participant had a single incident cervical HPV16 infection, and prevalent HPV16 infections were excluded. Cervical HPV DNA was detected by MY09/MY11 PCR and genotyped by dot-blot hybridization. Around 14 mL of heparinized blood was centrifuged, after which the buffy coat was aliquoted, frozen at -30 degrees C, and then stored at -80 degrees C. QIAGEN kits were used to extract genomic DNA from buffy coat specimens. Based on the germline V gene, the CDR1 and CDR2 sequences are ENHRY and SYGVKD. From the cysteine through the phenylalanine, the CDR3 covers 13 amino acids. The DNA covers only part of the CDR3, 30 bases in frame from base 1. The germline V and J ends show losses of 7 bases and 2 bases respectively, and no gene match explains 4 bases of the junction. General study outcomes and caveats: Because T-cell numbers per sample were unknown, differences in richness could reflect varying T-cell content rather than repertoire biology. TRBV6-7 relative abundance was lower in cases than in controls (roughly 0.12% versus 0.17%; Bonferroni P = 0.0008). Cases were distinguished from controls with an estimated AUC of almost 0.85 by random forest classifiers combining richness and V gene abundances. CIN3+ cases had significantly higher TCR repertoire richness than controls across sequencing depths, but evenness did not differ between the groups. The cross-sectional design could not show whether the associations came before the infection or were a result of it, and neither effector/memory subsets nor HPV-specific T cells were isolated.

Notes on this clone: The specificity of this receptor is unknown. The read terminates 3 residues ahead of where the CDR3 ends, so the germline J gene completes it.

Using the immunoSEQ assay, multiplex PCR amplified TCR beta CDR3 regions from an average of about 1,200 ng of genomic DNA per sample. The assay corrected primer bias using a complete synthetic TCR repertoire to establish an amplification baseline. Amplicons were sequenced on the Illumina platform. In the source study's methods: Error correction of the sequences involved clustering with frequency ratios plus a modified nearest-neighbor algorithm, after which the sequences were analyzed in the immunoSEQ Analyzer using IMGT gene definitions. At each rarefaction depth, TCR richness and evenness were averaged across 20 rarefaction repeats, and samples with fewer sequences than that depth were excluded. Relative abundances of V, D and J genes were compared between groups using Wilcoxon rank sum tests, with FDR correction applied. Blinded duplicates gave an intraclass correlation of roughly 96% for TCR richness and an average of about 76% across 66 gene segments. TCRdb holds this immuneACCESS table with in-frame rearrangements only. Some clones are missing; in checked studies, unresolved V genes explain under half, and the rest has no known cause. Clonal size and the V and J genes are those of that table, whereas D and trimming came from the DNA. The record for this sample contains around 24,000 clones. Of the sample, around 4% is held by the ten largest clones.

The chain uses TRBV10-3 and TRBJ1-1; 7 of the junction bases match TRBD1. Specimen: blood buffy coat. This receptor was obtained from a woman aged 18 to 69 with a cervical HPV16 infection that either progressed to CIN3+ or cleared (not recorded which). The CDR3 region reads CAITGQLNTEAFF. The covered CDR3 bases are TGTGCCATCACGGGACAGCTCAACACTGAA.